This T cell receptor beta chain was retrieved from a study of cytomegalovirus exposure and HLA in healthy donors. General study points: A prior analysis recorded that most TCR beta V segments were productive about 87% or about 30% of the time.

This CDR3 spans 14 amino acids. Germline loops: CDR1 SEHNR, CDR2 FQNEAQ (reference sequence). Unmatched junction bases numbered 2, after V lost 5 bases and J lost 1 base. This PCR relied on a set of 60 Vbeta primers and 13 Jbeta primers. Profiled with immunoSEQ multiplex PCR; TCRdb holds only in-frame clones, not every one. The profile shows some 95,000 clones, 60% to 80% of them singletons. As regards this clone: Its antigen is currently unknown.

V is TRBV7-9 and J is TRBJ1-5, with TRBD1 matching over 7 bases. The sequence derives from a man aged 50 to 59 in good health and CMV-seropositive. The sample taken for sequencing was PBMCs. As DNA, the CDR3 is TGTGCCAGCAGCCCAGGGGGGAGCAATCAGCCCCAGCATTTT. It yields the protein CASSPGGSNQPQHF.